The 28 T cell receptor beta chains presented below share a single source sample, sequenced in a study of OX40 agonist ivuxolimab in advanced cancers. TCRdb keeps only in-frame clones here, not all; method: immunoSEQ multiplex PCR. The data hold 70,000 to 90,000 clones, with 85% to 90% observed a single time. The sample was CD4+ or CD8+ T cells sorted from blood, taken in a trial of the OX40 agonist ivuxolimab. The origin of the receptors is an adult with an advanced solid tumor such as melanoma, head and neck, liver or kidney cancer.

This chain joins TRBV7-2 and TRBJ1-5, with 7 bases that match TRBD1. This CDR3 region has 16 residues. Germline V gene lookup returns CDR1 SGHTA and CDR2 FQGNSA. The junction had 4 bases not matched to a gene; V was cut back by 1 base and J by 1 base. The CDR3 loop reads CASSLEGTVSNQPQHF. The CDR3 coding sequence is TGTGCCAGCAGCTTAGAGGGGACAGTAAGCAATCAGCCCCAGCATTTT.

V usage is TRBV28 and J usage is TRBJ2-7; D is possibly TRBD1 (6 bases). Germline CDR1 and CDR2: MDHEN and SYDVKM. CDR3 length: 14 residues. The V end lost 0 bases, the J end lost 1 base, and 7 bases lay between the germline ends. CDR3 sequence: CASSLWDRSYEQYF. Written as DNA, the CDR3 is TGTGCCAGCAGTTTATGGGACAGATCCTACGAGCAGTACTTC.

The rearrangement uses TRBV6-5 and TRBJ2-2, with a tentative D call TRBD1 (6 bases). V lost 2 bases, J lost 4 bases, and 11 bases lay in between. The V gene's germline CDR1 is MNHEY and CDR2 SVGAGI. The CDR3 is made up of 15 amino acids. CDR3 in amino acids: CASSYVRGATGELFF. CDR3 bases: TGTGCCAGCAGTTACGTCAGGGGAGCCACCGGGGAGCTGTTTTTT.

This clone was counted a single time. The chain uses TRBV7-6 and TRBJ2-1; 11 nucleotides line up with TRBD2. This CDR3 has 16 amino acids. J lost 4 bases, V lost 2 bases, and 4 bases had no gene match. CDR1 and CDR2 from the germline V gene are SGHVS and FNYEAQ. The CDR3, as DNA: TGTGCCAGCAGCTTAAAGAGACTAGCGGGGTACAATGAGCAGTTCTTC. This encodes CASSLKRLAGYNEQFF.

The chain employs TRBV5-1 and TRBJ2-5; D gene uncertain. The CDR3 is 15 residues long. Trimming removed 1 base from V and 5 bases from J, with 15 bases in between. Germline V gives CDR1 SGHRS, CDR2 YFSETQ. The CDR3, as DNA: TGCGCCAGCAGCTTGATCCCCTACCGGGCCGAGACCCAGTACTTC. Its translation is CASSLIPYRAETQYF. Full variable domain (outside the CDR3, taken from reference TRBV5-1 and TRBJ2-5): KAGVTQTPRYLIKTRGQQVTLSCSPISGHRSVSWYQQTPGQGLQFLFEYFSETQRNKGNFPGRFSGRQFSNSRSEMNVSTLELGDSALYLCASSLIPYRAETQYFGPGTRLLVL.

The gene calls are TRBV28 and TRBJ2-1; D unresolved. Between the trimmed V and J ends, which lost 7 bases and 0 bases, there was a span of 10 bases. CDR1 MDHEN and CDR2 SYDVKM come from the germline V gene. The CDR3 has 14 residues. In DNA, the CDR3 is TGTGCCAGCACCGCCCTTGGCTCCTACAATGAGCAGTTCTTC. Translating it yields CASTALGSYNEQFF.

The chain uses TRBV9 and TRBJ2-2; D is unclear. The CDR3 runs to 13 residues. Between the trimmed V and J ends, which lost 3 bases and 5 bases, there was a span of 8 bases. Germline-derived CDR1 and CDR2 are SGDLS and YYNGEE. The CDR3 nucleotides are TGTGCCAGCAGCGACGACCCGACCGGGGAGCTGTTTTTT. Translated, it gives CASSDDPTGELFF. The whole variable domain, filled in from reference TRBV9 and TRBJ2-2, reads DSGVTQTPKHLITATGQRVTLRCSPRSGDLSVYWYQQSLDQGLQFLIQYYNGEERAKGNILERFSAQQFPDLHSELNLSSLELGDSALYFCASSDDPTGELFFGEGSRLTVL.

The V gene is TRBV2, the J gene TRBJ2-7; 8 nucleotides match TRBD2. CDR3 length equals 16 residues. The germline V gene encodes CDR1 SNHLY and CDR2 FYNNEI. The V gene end was trimmed by 2 bases and the J gene end by 2 bases; junction bases not matched to a gene: 8. Here the CDR3 DNA reads TGTGCCAGCAGTGAAAGGGCGAGCGGGAGTACCTACGAGCAGTACTTC. Protein sequence: CASSERASGSTYEQYF.

This clone was detected only a few times. The rearrangement joins TRBV30 to TRBJ2-7; D tentatively reads TRBD1 or TRBD2 (5 bases each). Per germline, CDR1 GTSNPN and CDR2 SVGIG (reference sequence). Trimming shortened V by 5 bases and J by 6 bases, and 23 bases separated the two germline ends. The CDR3 is 15 amino acids. For the CDR3, the DNA is TGTGCCTGGCAGACGGGGACCGCCTCGACGCCCGAGCAGTACTTC. Protein product: CAWQTGTASTPEQYF. Full variable domain (remainder filled in from reference TRBV30 and TRBJ2-7): SQTIHQWPATLVQPVGSPLSLECTVEGTSNPNLYWYRQAAGRGLQLLFYSVGIGQISSEVPQNLSASRPQDRQFILSSKKLLLSDSGFYLCAWQTGTASTPEQYFGPGTRLTVT.

The gene calls are TRBV29-1 and TRBJ2-1; D perhaps matches TRBD1 (6 bases). With 6 bases removed from V and 10 bases from J, the gap between germline ends came to 16 bases. Germline assignment: CDR1 SQVTM and CDR2 ANQGSEA. This CDR3 region has 12 residues. This CDR3 reads CSVEEQGSEQFF. The CDR3 DNA is TGCAGCGTCGAGGAGCAGGGGTCGGAGCAGTTCTTC.

CDR3 sequence (DNA): TGTGCCAGCAGCTCCGAGACTAGCGGGAGTTATGAGCAGTTCTTC. Amino acids: CASSSETSGSYEQFF. The rearrangement uses TRBV7-9 and TRBJ2-1; TRBD2 matches 12 bases. Germline loops: CDR1 SEHNR, CDR2 FQNEAQ (reference sequence). Trimming at V came to 4 bases and at J to 8 bases, leaving 6 bases not matched to a gene. The CDR3 is 15 amino acids.

The chain couples TRBV18 to TRBJ2-1; D is possibly TRBD2 (5 bases). Looked up from germline, CDR1 is KGHSH and CDR2 is LQKENI. The CDR3 extends over 15 amino acids. The germline V and J ends were trimmed by 1 base and 5 bases, with 12 bases remaining between them. CDR3 DNA sequence: TGTGCCAGCTCACCACTGGCTAGCATCCACAATGAGCAGTTCTTC. Its protein is CASSPLASIHNEQFF. The entire variable domain, with the rest obtained from reference TRBV18 and TRBJ2-1, is as follows: NAGVMQNPRHLVRRRGQEARLRCSPMKGHSHVYWYRQLPEEGLKFMVYLQKENIIDESGMPKERFSAEFPKEGPSILRIQQVVRGDSAAYFCASSPLASIHNEQFFGPGTRLTVL.

The rearrangement uses TRBV27 and TRBJ1-2; a possible D gene is TRBD1 (6 bases). Germline assignment: CDR1 MNHEY and CDR2 SMNVEV (reference sequence). V lost 3 bases and J lost 0, with 8 bases in between. CDR3 length: 14 amino acids. The chain's CDR3 is CASSFTGTNYGYTF. CDR3 DNA: TGTGCCAGCAGTTTCACAGGGACTAACTATGGCTACACCTTC.

CDR3 sequence reads: CASSIAGGQETQYF. The DNA for the CDR3 is TGTGCCAGTAGTATTGCGGGAGGGCAAGAGACCCAGTACTTC. V usage is TRBV19 and J usage is TRBJ2-5, with 9 bases lining up with TRBD2. J gave up 2 bases and V 3 bases, and 1 base lay outside the gene matches. The length of the CDR3 is 14 residues. Germline V gene data show CDR1 as LNHDA and CDR2 as SQIVND (reference sequence).

The rearrangement uses TRBV10-1 and TRBJ1-4, with 9 bases identical to TRBD1. This CDR3 contains 18 residues. V dropped 2 bases and J dropped 0; count of bases not matched to a gene: 7. The germline V gene encodes CDR1 WNHNN and CDR2 SYGVQD (reference sequence). The CDR3 sequence is CASSEVGTGLATNEKLFF. In DNA, the CDR3 is TGCGCCAGCAGTGAGGTAGGGACAGGGCTCGCAACTAATGAAAAACTGTTTTTT.

Here the CDR3 DNA reads TGTGCCAGCAGCTTATATCGGGGGGACGAGCAGTACTTC. This gives the protein CASSLYRGDEQYF. The chain has TRBV11-2 and TRBJ2-7, with TRBD2 matching 7 bases. Germline V gives CDR1 SGHAT, CDR2 FQNNGV. V dropped 2 bases and J dropped 5; count of bases not matched to a gene: 3. CDR3 size: 13 residues.

For the CDR3, the DNA is TGTGCCAGCAGCTTAACTAATAGCAATCAGCCCCAGCATTTT. Encoded protein: CASSLTNSNQPQHF. This chain joins TRBV7-9 and TRBJ1-5; D gene uncertain. Germline assignment: CDR1 SEHNR and CDR2 FQNEAQ (reference sequence). There are 14 residues in the CDR3. V gave up 2 bases and J gave up 0 bases, with 5 bases separating them.

The V and J genes are TRBV5-4 and TRBJ2-7; perhaps TRBD2 as D (5 bases). Trimming removed 4 bases at V and 3 bases at J, with 11 bases between. This CDR3 contains 13 residues. CDR1 and CDR2 from the germline V gene are SGHNT and YYREEE (reference sequence). CDR3 sequence reads: CASSPLTSYEQYF. The CDR3 DNA reads TGTGCCAGCAGCCCCCTTACTAGCTACGAGCAGTACTTC.

The rearrangement links TRBV12-5 to TRBJ2-5, with D perhaps matching TRBD2 (6 bases). This CDR3 contains 13 residues. V shed 2 bases and J shed 9 bases, with 13 bases lying between them. Germline V CDR1 and CDR2: LGHNT, FRNRAP. The CDR3 bases are TGTGCTAGTGGTTTGTGGGATGGGGAGGCCCAGTACTTC. Its translation: CASGLWDGEAQYF.

Points on this clone: This same CDR3 is encoded by further DNA sequences in the sample. This rearrangement joins TRBV9 to TRBJ1-2; D gene uncertain. V was pared by 0 bases and J by 1 base, with 10 bases between. CDR1 is SGDLS and CDR2 is YYNGEE in the germline V gene. This CDR3 region has 15 residues. Written as DNA, the CDR3 is TGTGCCAGCAGCGTAGGGTCAGGAGGTAACTATGGCTACACCTTC. Its translation is CASSVGSGGNYGYTF. Variable domain in full (rest from reference TRBV9 and TRBJ1-2): DSGVTQTPKHLITATGQRVTLRCSPRSGDLSVYWYQQSLDQGLQFLIQYYNGEERAKGNILERFSAQQFPDLHSELNLSSLELGDSALYFCASSVGSGGNYGYTFGSGTRLTVV.

The V and J genes are TRBV5-6 and TRBJ2-7; a weak D match, TRBD1 (6 bases). The germline V gene has CDR1 SGHDT and CDR2 YYEEEE. CDR3 length: 14 amino acids. The V gene lost 2 bases and the J gene lost 2 bases, with 11 bases spanning the gap. The CDR3 DNA is TGTGCCAGCAGCTTCGGGACAAATACCTACGAGCAGTACTTC. Translated: CASSFGTNTYEQYF. The full variable domain, in which reference TRBV5-6 and TRBJ2-7 provide the parts outside the CDR3, is DAGVTQSPTHLIKTRGQQVTLRCSPKSGHDTVSWYQQALGQGPQFIFQYYEEEERQRGNFPDRFSGHQFPNYSSELNVNALLLGDSALYLCASSFGTNTYEQYFGPGTRLTVT.

The V and J genes are TRBV29-1 and TRBJ2-1, with 9 bases aligning to TRBD2. V shed 0 bases and J 4 bases; nucleotides not matched to a gene: 7. This CDR3 has 16 amino acids. Germline V gene data show CDR1 as SQVTM and CDR2 as ANQGSEA. As DNA, the CDR3 is TGCAGCGTTGAAGATCAGGCTAGCGGGAAATACAATGAGCAGTTCTTC. This codes for CSVEDQASGKYNEQFF.

The chain links TRBV27 to TRBJ1-1, with 8 bases that match TRBD1. CDR3 length: 14 amino acids. Germline CDR1 is MNHEY and CDR2 is SMNVEV (reference sequence). Unmatched junction bases numbered 6, after V lost 6 bases and J lost 3 bases. The CDR3 DNA follows: TGTGCCAGCAGCTGGACAGGGCCACACACTGAAGCTTTCTTT. It is translated as CASSWTGPHTEAFF.

The chain is built from TRBV7-3 and TRBJ2-6; D may be TRBD1 (5 bases). V dropped 1 base and J dropped 8 bases, with 30 bases sitting between them. CDR1 SGHTA and CDR2 FQGTGA come from the germline V gene. This CDR3 is 21 amino acids long. CDR3 residues: CASSLKGLNRPVHPGSNVLTF. CDR3 nucleotides: TGTGCCAGCAGCTTAAAGGGGTTGAACAGGCCGGTTCATCCTGGATCCAACGTCCTGACTTTC.

The chain couples TRBV27 to TRBJ2-3; 7 bases match TRBD2. The germline V gene has CDR1 MNHEY and CDR2 SMNVEV (reference sequence). With V trimmed by 2 bases and J by 4 bases, 3 bases remained unmatched. This CDR3 has 14 residues. The CDR3 loop reads CASSLAGAADTQYF. CDR3 coding DNA: TGTGCCAGCAGTTTAGCGGGAGCGGCAGATACGCAGTATTTT.

The chain uses TRBV2 and TRBJ1-1; no reliable D call. V was pared by 6 bases and J by 7 bases, with 6 bases between. Germline V lookup: CDR1 SNHLY, CDR2 FYNNEI. The CDR3 sequence is 10 residues long. The CDR3 region is CASRGLEAFF. In nucleotides, the CDR3 is TGTGCCAGCAGGGGCCTTGAAGCTTTCTTT.

The chain is built from TRBV18 and TRBJ1-5, with 10 nucleotides matching TRBD1. Germline lookup yields CDR1 KGHSH and CDR2 LQKENI. The V segment lost 3 bases and the J segment 6 bases; nucleotides outside the gene matches: 5. This CDR3 is 15 amino acids long. The CDR3 bases are TGTGCCAGCTCACCCGGGACAGGGGCGGGTCAGCCCCAGCATTTT. Translated, it gives CASSPGTGAGQPQHF. Complete variable domain (other parts from reference TRBV18 and TRBJ1-5): NAGVMQNPRHLVRRRGQEARLRCSPMKGHSHVYWYRQLPEEGLKFMVYLQKENIIDESGMPKERFSAEFPKEGPSILRIQQVVRGDSAAYFCASSPGTGAGQPQHFGDGTRLSIL.

This clone has a handful of counts. The chain employs TRBV5-6 and TRBJ1-2, with D uncertain. The CDR3 is 12 amino acids. V was shortened by 0 bases and J by 6 bases, with 6 bases between the two germline ends. Germline-derived CDR1 and CDR2 are SGHDT and YYEEEE. The CDR3: CASSLAKNGYTF. In nucleotides, the CDR3 is TGTGCCAGCAGCTTGGCCAAAAATGGCTACACCTTC.